This T cell receptor (beta chain) stems from a study of identical twins. Study-level findings and limits: Not following the same donors, the study drew its conclusions from cross-sectional statistical analysis. A lower insertion count was a feature of abundant cord blood beta clonotypes, with no such feature in memory repertoires.

Germline V gives CDR1 SSHAT, CDR2 FNYEAQ (reference sequence). The trim removed 1 base at V and 5 bases at J, leaving 2 bases unmatched. The CDR3 is 15 amino acids. Each CDR3 protein gets one entry after TCRdb re-called the 5' RACE reads with MiXCR. The sample records 450,000 to 650,000 distinct CDR3 sequences, about 15% being singletons. Only a few counts were recorded for this clonotype. Its antigen is undetermined. These sequences were also reported in another study, on yellow fever vaccine responses in identical twins.

The sequence was obtained from a woman younger than 35 in good health. Source material: CD4+ T cells sorted from blood. The rearrangement links TRBV7-7 to TRBJ2-2; 9 bases line up with TRBD2. The CDR3 DNA sequence: TGTGCCAGCAGCTTAGAGAGCGGGGGGACCGGGGAGCTGTTTTTT. Translation: CASSLESGGTGELFF.